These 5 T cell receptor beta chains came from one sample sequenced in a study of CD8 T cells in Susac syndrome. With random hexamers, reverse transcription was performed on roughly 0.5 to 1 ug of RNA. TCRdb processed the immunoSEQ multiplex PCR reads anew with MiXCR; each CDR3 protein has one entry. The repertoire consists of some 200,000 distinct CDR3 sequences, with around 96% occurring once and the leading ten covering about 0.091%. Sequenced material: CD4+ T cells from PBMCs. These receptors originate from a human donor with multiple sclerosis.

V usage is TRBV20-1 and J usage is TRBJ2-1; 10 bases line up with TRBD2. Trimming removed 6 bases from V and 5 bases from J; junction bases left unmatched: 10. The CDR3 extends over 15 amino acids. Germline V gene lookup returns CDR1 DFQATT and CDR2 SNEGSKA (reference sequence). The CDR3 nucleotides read TGCAGTGCAATAGGACTAGCGGCTCGGAACAATGAGCAGTTCTTC. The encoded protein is CSAIGLAARNNEQFF.

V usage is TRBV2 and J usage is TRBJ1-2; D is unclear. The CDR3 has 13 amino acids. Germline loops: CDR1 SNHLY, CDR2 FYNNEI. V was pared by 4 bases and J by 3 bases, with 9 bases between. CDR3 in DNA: TGTGCCAGCAGTGGCCGTTGGGACTATGGCTACACCTTC. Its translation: CASSGRWDYGYTF.

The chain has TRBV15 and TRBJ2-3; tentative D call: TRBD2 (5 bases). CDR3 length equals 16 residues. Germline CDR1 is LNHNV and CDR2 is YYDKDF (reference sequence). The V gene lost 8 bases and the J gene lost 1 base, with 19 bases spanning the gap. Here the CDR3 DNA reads TGTGCCACCCACGACCCGACGACTAACGGCACAGATACGCAGTATTTT. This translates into CATHDPTTNGTDTQYF.

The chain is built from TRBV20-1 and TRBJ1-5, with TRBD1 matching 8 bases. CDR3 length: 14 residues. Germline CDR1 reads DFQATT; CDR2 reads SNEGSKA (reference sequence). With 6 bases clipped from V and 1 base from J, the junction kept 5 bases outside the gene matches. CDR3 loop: CSAPTGASNQPQHF. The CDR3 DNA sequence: TGCAGTGCGCCGACAGGGGCCAGCAATCAGCCCCAGCATTTT.

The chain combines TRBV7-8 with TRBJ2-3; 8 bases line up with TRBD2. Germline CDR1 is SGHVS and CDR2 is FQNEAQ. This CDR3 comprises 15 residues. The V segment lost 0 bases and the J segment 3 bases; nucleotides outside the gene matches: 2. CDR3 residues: CASSLATGGTDTQYF. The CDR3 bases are TGTGCCAGCAGCTTAGCGACGGGGGGGACAGATACGCAGTATTTT.